A single sample gave rise to the 25 T cell receptor beta chains below, sequenced in a study of shared T cell receptors in the human thymus. Assay: immunoSEQ multiplex PCR; the TCRdb copy retains only in-frame clones and omits some. The table lists about 730,000 clones, approximately 83% of them singletons. These data also formed part of another study, on human thymus T cells.

Sequences were obtained from thymocytes. All receptors come from a girl in the first two years of life with a congenital heart defect.

This clone was seen just once. This chain connects TRBV30 to TRBJ1-1; 8 nucleotides line up with TRBD1. Germline V gives CDR1 GTSNPN, CDR2 SVGIG (reference sequence). Losses at the gene ends were 0 bases for V and 7 bases for J; bases not matched to a gene: 1. The CDR3 length is 12 residues. CDR3: CAWSVRGLEAFF. DNA for the CDR3: TGTGCCTGGAGTGTCAGGGGGCTTGAAGCTTTCTTT.

The genes are TRBV19 and TRBJ2-5; TRBD2 aligns across 7 bases. V trimming: 6 bases; J trimming: 4 bases; junction bases outside the gene matches: 8. The V gene's germline CDR1 is LNHDA and CDR2 SQIVND (reference sequence). There are 14 residues in the CDR3. The CDR3 sequence: CASRRTGGRETQYF. CDR3 DNA sequence: TGTGCCAGTAGGAGGACCGGGGGGAGAGAGACCCAGTACTTC.

V gene TRBV7-6 combines with J gene TRBJ1-2; 9 bases line up with TRBD1. This CDR3 comprises 19 residues. Trimming cost V 4 bases and J 6 bases; bases outside gene matches: 21. Germline V gene lookup returns CDR1 SGHVS and CDR2 FNYEAQ. Here the CDR3 reads CASSSRRSRDRVGLDGYTF. In DNA, the CDR3 is TGTGCCAGCAGCTCACGACGGTCCCGGGACAGGGTCGGTTTGGATGGCTACACCTTC.

The V gene is TRBV30, the J gene TRBJ1-2; D is uncertain. Trimming took 0 bases from V and 8 from J, leaving 28 bases between them. In germline, CDR1 is GTSNPN, CDR2 SVGIG (reference sequence). This CDR3 is built from 18 residues. The CDR3 DNA is TGTGCCTGGAGTGTATTCCGGCGGACCACCTCCGAGAGGGAGGGCTACACCTTC. Its protein is CAWSVFRRTTSEREGYTF.

This chain uses TRBV5-1 with TRBJ2-1; 14 bases are shared with TRBD2. Germline trimming cut 0 bases from V and 3 bases from J; bases unmatched to any gene: 8. The CDR3 extends over 19 amino acids. CDR1 SGHRS and CDR2 YFSETQ come from the germline V gene. The CDR3 region is CASSLAHRLAGGIYNEQFF. The CDR3 region has the DNA TGCGCCAGCAGCTTGGCCCACCGACTAGCGGGGGGGATCTACAATGAGCAGTTCTTC.

This chain joins TRBV7-6 and TRBJ1-5, with 10 bases lining up with TRBD1. J gave up 0 bases and V 5 bases, and 7 bases lay outside the gene matches. Germline V gene lookup returns CDR1 SGHVS and CDR2 FNYEAQ. There are 17 residues in the CDR3. The CDR3 spells CASSNGTGDVSNQPQHF. The DNA for the CDR3 is TGTGCCAGCAGCAACGGGACAGGGGATGTTAGCAATCAGCCCCAGCATTTT.

This chain connects TRBV15 to TRBJ1-5; D might be TRBD1 (6 bases). Trimming shortened V by 3 bases and J by 1 base, and 10 bases separated the two germline ends. The CDR3 totals 15 residues. The germline CDR1 and CDR2 sequences are LNHNV and YYDKDF (reference sequence). CDR3 in amino acids: CATSRRQGSNQPQHF. Here the CDR3 DNA reads TGTGCCACCAGCAGGAGGCAGGGGAGCAATCAGCCCCAGCATTTT.

The chain joins TRBV18 to TRBJ2-7, with 7 bases identical to TRBD1. The CDR3 length is 14 residues. J lost 3 bases, V lost 3 bases, and 5 bases had no gene match. CDR1 and CDR2 from the germline V gene are KGHSH and LQKENI. The CDR3 bases are TGTGCCAGCTCACCGCCGGGACAGCTCTACGAGCAGTACTTC. Its translation: CASSPPGQLYEQYF. Combining the CDR3 with reference TRBV18 and TRBJ2-7 gives the whole variable domain NAGVMQNPRHLVRRRGQEARLRCSPMKGHSHVYWYRQLPEEGLKFMVYLQKENIIDESGMPKERFSAEFPKEGPSILRIQQVVRGDSAAYFCASSPPGQLYEQYFGPGTRLTVT.

This clone was seen a handful of times. The V call is TRBV6-1, the J call TRBJ2-1, with 12 bases aligning to TRBD2. J gave up 14 bases and V 11 bases, and 13 bases lay outside the gene matches. Germline values: CDR1 MNHNS, CDR2 SASEGT. The CDR3 consists of 13 residues. CDR3 DNA sequence: TGTGCCGGAAAGACTAGCGGGGGCCCCTGGAAGTTCTTC. Residues: CAGKTSGGPWKFF.

This chain links TRBV5-1 with TRBJ1-1; possibly TRBD1 for D (5 bases). Germline-derived CDR1 and CDR2 are SGHRS and YFSETQ. CDR3 length: 15 amino acids. V lost 4 bases to trimming and J lost 5 bases, with 18 bases between them. CDR3 loop: CASSPRPDMSTEAFF. CDR3 nucleotide sequence: TGCGCCAGCAGCCCCCGACCGGACATGAGTACTGAAGCTTTCTTT.

The chain couples TRBV7-9 to TRBJ1-2, with 12 bases that match TRBD1. With 5 bases clipped from V and 12 bases from J, the junction kept 19 bases outside the gene matches. The CDR3 runs to 17 residues. Germline assignment: CDR1 SEHNR and CDR2 FQNEAQ (reference sequence). CDR3 in amino acids: CASSLPGQGAQVVVDTF. The CDR3 DNA reads as TGTGCCAGCAGCCTGCCGGGACAGGGGGCGCAAGTGGTGGTGGACACCTTC.

The gene calls are TRBV10-3 and TRBJ2-7; 8 nucleotides match TRBD2. Germline values: CDR1 ENHRY, CDR2 SYGVKD. V lost 2 bases, J lost 6 bases, and 12 bases stayed unmatched. This CDR3 is 16 amino acids long. CDR3 protein: CAISEGRAGASIEQYF. In DNA, the CDR3 is TGTGCCATCAGTGAGGGTAGAGCGGGGGCCTCTATCGAGCAGTACTTC.

Concerning this clone itself: A read error may account for a junction end that differs from germline. Other DNA sequences in this specimen translate into the identical CDR3. The chain combines TRBV5-1 with TRBJ2-7, with 8 bases that match TRBD1. From germline, CDR1 is SGHRS and CDR2 YFSETQ. The CDR3 contains 17 residues. CDR3 protein: CASCWGPGGLAFYEQYF. CDR3 nucleotide sequence: TGTGCCAGCTGCTGGGGGCCAGGGGGCCTCGCTTTTTACGAGCAGTACTTC.

This clone was observed a single time. Other DNA sequences in this specimen translate into the identical CDR3. This sequence joins TRBV5-1 and TRBJ1-1; possibly TRBD1 for D (6 bases). V lost 5 bases, J lost 1 base, and 12 bases lay in between. CDR3 size: 14 residues. Germline V gene sequence: CDR1 SGHRS, CDR2 YFSETQ. CDR3 amino acids: CASRRTRGNTEAFF. DNA for the CDR3: TGCGCCAGCAGACGAACCAGGGGGAACACTGAAGCTTTCTTT.

V gene TRBV10-1 combines with J gene TRBJ1-1, with TRBD1 matching over 12 bases. V trimming: 4 bases; J trimming: 3 bases; junction bases outside the gene matches: 9. There are 17 residues in the CDR3. CDR1 is WNHNN, CDR2 SYGVQD, per germline (reference sequence). CDR3 amino acids: CASSGYRDRGPDTEAFF. Here the CDR3 DNA reads TGCGCCAGCAGTGGCTACCGGGACAGGGGGCCCGACACTGAAGCTTTCTTT.

The V and J genes are TRBV27 and TRBJ2-7; a possible D gene is TRBD2 (7 bases). This CDR3 spans 12 amino acids. Trimming removed 6 bases at V and 6 bases at J, with 12 bases between. CDR1 and CDR2 (germline): MNHEY, SMNVEV (reference sequence). As DNA, the CDR3 is TGTGCCAGCAGCATTAGGGGGGGCGAGCAGTACTTC. It encodes CASSIRGGEQYF.

The rearrangement links TRBV5-1 to TRBJ1-6, with TRBD1 matching 8 bases. The V segment lost 0 bases and the J segment 3 bases; nucleotides outside the gene matches: 14. Germline-derived CDR1 and CDR2 are SGHRS and YFSETQ. This CDR3 is built from 20 residues. For the CDR3, the DNA is TGCGCCAGCAGCTTGGGGGGAGACAGGGGAAAGGACAACTATAATTCACCCCTCCACTTT. Residues: CASSLGGDRGKDNYNSPLHF.

The chain carries TRBV6-1 and TRBJ1-2; perhaps TRBD1 as D (6 bases). V shed 0 bases and J shed 7 bases, with 12 bases lying between them. Germline V CDR1 and CDR2: MNHNS, SASEGT. The CDR3 has 14 residues. CDR3 loop: CASSEARGGGGYTF. The CDR3 coding sequence is TGTGCCAGCAGTGAAGCTCGGGGAGGGGGTGGCTACACCTTC.

The chain carries TRBV27 and TRBJ2-6; 8 bases fit TRBD1. This CDR3 spans 15 amino acids. Germline V gene data show CDR1 as MNHEY and CDR2 as SMNVEV (reference sequence). V shed 7 bases and J 4 bases; nucleotides not matched to a gene: 6. The CDR3 bases are TGTGCCAGCACGGACAGGGTGGACGGGGCCAACGTCCTGACTTTC. Residues: CASTDRVDGANVLTF. Looking up the rest from reference TRBV27 and TRBJ2-6 gives the full variable domain: EAQVTQNPRYLITVTGKKLTVTCSQNMNHEYMSWYRQDPGLGLRQIYYSMNVEVTDKGDVPEGYKVSRKEKRNFPLILESPSPNQTSLYFCASTDRVDGANVLTFGAGSRLTVL.

This chain joins TRBV6-5 and TRBJ2-7, with TRBD2 matching over 9 bases. Germline lookup yields CDR1 MNHEY and CDR2 SVGAGI. Losses at the gene ends were 1 base for V and 3 bases for J; bases not matched to a gene: 4. The length of the CDR3 is 15 residues. The CDR3, as DNA: TGTGCCAGCAGTTACTGGGCGGGGGGGCACTACGAGCAGTACTTC. Its protein product is CASSYWAGGHYEQYF.

The gene calls are TRBV5-8 and TRBJ1-1, with D perhaps TRBD1 (5 bases). Germline V gene sequence: CDR1 SGHTS, CDR2 YDEGEE. Trimming removed 0 bases from V and 6 bases from J, with 9 bases in between. CDR3 length equals 13 residues. Here the CDR3 DNA reads TGTGCCAGCAGCTTGGCAGGGTGCGCTGAAGCTTTCTTT. Translating gives CASSLAGCAEAFF.

Worth noting for this clone: One end of the junction fails to match germline, which may point to a read error. Additional DNA sequences in this sample encode the identical CDR3. This sequence joins TRBV5-6 and TRBJ1-2, with D possibly TRBD1 on 5 matching bases. CDR3 length equals 15 residues. Per the germline V gene, CDR1 is SGHDT and CDR2 is YYEEEE. The CDR3 nucleotides read TGTGCCAGCAGCACATACCAGACAGTATACTATGGCTACACCTTT. It codes for CASSTYQTVYYGYTF.

This clone was detected only once. CDR3: CASSEQDSSPLHF. The CDR3 nucleotides are TGTGCCAGCAGTGAACAGGACAGTTCACCCCTCCACTTT. The chain couples TRBV25-1 to TRBJ1-6; tentative D call: TRBD1 (6 bases). The CDR3 extends over 13 amino acids. V was trimmed by 2 bases and J by 9 bases, leaving 8 bases between them. Germline CDR1 is MGHDK and CDR2 is SYGVNS.

The rearrangement joins TRBV7-9 to TRBJ2-7, with D perhaps TRBD1 (6 bases). The CDR3 consists of 16 residues. Germline assignment: CDR1 SEHNR and CDR2 FQNEAQ (reference sequence). The V and J ends lost 1 base and 2 bases respectively, with 15 bases between them. This CDR3 reads CASSLGAGQGPYEQYF. CDR3 nucleotides: TGTGCCAGCAGCTTAGGTGCCGGCCAGGGGCCCTACGAGCAGTACTTC.

The chain joins TRBV13 to TRBJ2-1, with D maybe TRBD2 (5 bases). V was cut by 5 bases and J by 6 bases, with 8 bases left in between. Germline CDR1 reads PRHDT; CDR2 reads FYEKMQ (reference sequence). The CDR3 contains 12 residues. The CDR3 here is CASSLGGNEQFF. In nucleotides, the CDR3 is TGTGCCAGCAGCCTCGGAGGCAATGAGCAGTTCTTC.